Detailed here is one T cell receptor beta chain. V was clipped by 1 base and J by 8 bases; unmatched bases: 13. The CDR3 is made up of 19 amino acids. Per the germline V gene, CDR1 is SGHTA and CDR2 is FQGTGA. This entry comes from a study of blood T cell repertoires in COVID-19. Study context: Samples taken during acute and convalescent COVID-19 were collected in the United States, Italy and Spain. PBMCs, B-cell-depleted T cells, or T cells were the source of the cDNA or gDNA that made up the material.

In the authors' workflow: Reference gene primer amplification in the assay estimated nucleated cell counts. Measured with immunoSEQ multiplex PCR; TCRdb has only the in-frame clones, and not every one. The D gene and trimming were derived from the DNA, and the V and J assignments and clone size from that table. The data hold about 200,000 clones, with roughly 85% observed a single time. This chain joins TRBV7-3 and TRBJ2-2; 13 bases map to TRBD2. Source material: peripheral blood. The receptor was isolated from a man aged 55 to 70 with acute or convalescent COVID-19. The CDR3 spells CASSLNVRRTSGGAGELFF. CDR3 sequence (DNA): TGTGCCAGCAGCTTAAACGTCAGGCGGACTAGCGGGGGTGCAGGGGAGCTGTTTTTT.